The subject of this entry is one TCR beta chain. The sample is drawn from a study of Tregs in tolerant kidney transplant recipients. Libraries were prepared by immunoSEQ multiplex PCR; TCRdb keeps only in-frame clonotypes and omits some of them. The sample lists some 240,000 clones; about four fifths were seen once. J was trimmed by 5 bases and V by 4 bases; bases with no gene match: 9. Germline lookup yields CDR1 SGHTS and CDR2 YDEGEE. The length of the CDR3 is 15 residues. The sample consisted of CD4+ T cells from blood. The receptor comes from a human donor in good health. The rearrangement uses TRBV5-8 and TRBJ2-7, with 10 bases identical to TRBD2. This CDR3 reads CASSQLAGARDEQYF. As DNA, the CDR3 is TGTGCCAGCAGCCAGCTAGCGGGAGCTAGGGACGAGCAGTACTTC.